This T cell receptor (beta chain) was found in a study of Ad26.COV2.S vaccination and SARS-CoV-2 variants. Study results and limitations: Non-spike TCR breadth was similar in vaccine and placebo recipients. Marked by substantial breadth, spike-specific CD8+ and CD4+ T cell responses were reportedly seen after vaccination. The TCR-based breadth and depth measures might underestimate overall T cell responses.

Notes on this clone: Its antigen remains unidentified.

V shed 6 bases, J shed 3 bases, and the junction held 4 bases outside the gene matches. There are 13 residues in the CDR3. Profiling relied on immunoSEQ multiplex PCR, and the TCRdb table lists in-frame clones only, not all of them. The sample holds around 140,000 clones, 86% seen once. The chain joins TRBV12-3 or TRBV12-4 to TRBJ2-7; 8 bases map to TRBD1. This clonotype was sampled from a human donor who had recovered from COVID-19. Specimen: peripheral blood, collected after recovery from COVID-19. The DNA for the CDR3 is TGTGCCAGCAGCCGCGGACAGGGCTACGAGCAGTACTTC. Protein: CASSRGQGYEQYF.